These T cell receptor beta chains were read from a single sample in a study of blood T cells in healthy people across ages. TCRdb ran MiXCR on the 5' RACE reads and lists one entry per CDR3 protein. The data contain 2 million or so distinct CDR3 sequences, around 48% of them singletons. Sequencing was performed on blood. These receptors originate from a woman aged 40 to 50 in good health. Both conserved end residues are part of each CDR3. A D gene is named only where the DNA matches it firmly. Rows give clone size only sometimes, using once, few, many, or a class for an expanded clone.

TGCAGTGCGGAGGGGGATCTCACAGATACGCAGTATTTT,CSAEGDLTDTQYF,TRBJ2-3,NA,NA,TRBV20-1
TGCAGTGCTAGAGAGGGATGGGCCCTTCACACAGATACGCAGTATTTT,CSAREGWALHTDTQYF,TRBJ2-3,NA,NA,TRBV20-1
TGCAGCGTTGACGAGGCAGGGGCCAGCGAGCAGTACTTC,CSVDEAGASEQYF,TRBJ2-7,NA,NA,TRBV29-1
TGTGCCACCCGGACAGGCTACGAGCAGTACTTC,CATRTGYEQYF,TRBJ2-7,NA,TRBD1,TRBV6-5
TGCAGTGCTGGAGCACCGGGAAAAGCCAAAAACATTCAGTACTTC,CSAGAPGKAKNIQYF,TRBJ2-4,few,NA,TRBV20-1
TGCAGCGTGATGGACAGGATGAACACTGAAGCTTTCTTT,CSVMDRMNTEAFF,TRBJ1-1,NA,TRBD1,TRBV29-1
TGTGCCAGCACCCCACCCGGGACAGCCTACAATGAGCAGTTCTTC,CASTPPGTAYNEQFF,TRBJ2-1,NA,TRBD1,TRBV7-2
TGTGCCAGCAGTTACACCTTAGGAAAGGTGGACAATGAGCAGTTCTTC,CASSYTLGKVDNEQFF,TRBJ2-1,NA,NA,TRBV6-5
TGCAGTGCTAGAGGGATCACATCCGGGACAGGGGACCAGCCCCAGCATTTT,CSARGITSGTGDQPQHF,TRBJ1-5,NA,TRBD1,TRBV20-1
TGTGCCAGCAGTGAAGCGCTAATGGGAGCCTACGAGCAGTACTTC,CASSEALMGAYEQYF,TRBJ2-7,few,NA,TRBV6-1
TGCGCCAGCAGCCAAGATCGACAGGGACCTGGCTACACCTTC,CASSQDRQGPGYTF,TRBJ1-2,NA,TRBD1,TRBV4-3
TGCAGTGCTAGAGATACAGGGGACGAGACCCAGTACTTC,CSARDTGDETQYF,TRBJ2-5,NA,TRBD1,TRBV20-1
TGCGCCAGCAGCCTGAAGAGCACTGGACCCAGCATTGAGCAGTTCTTC,CASSLKSTGPSIEQFF,TRBJ2-1,few,NA,TRBV4-3
TGTGCCAGCAGCACATGGACAGGGAAGACCTATGGCTACACCTTC,CASSTWTGKTYGYTF,TRBJ1-2,NA,TRBD1,TRBV7-2
TGTGCCAGCAGTTCTAGCGGCCAACCCACAGATACGCAGTATTTT,CASSSSGQPTDTQYF,TRBJ2-3,NA,TRBD2,TRBV27
TGTGCCAGCAGTTCTAGCGGGGGGGCCTTCAGGGACAATGAGCAGTTCTTC,CASSSSGGAFRDNEQFF,TRBJ2-1,once,TRBD2,TRBV6-2/TRBV6-3
TGTGCCAGCAGCCTTGAGCGGGGGGGCCGAGGCGAGACCCAGTACTTC,CASSLERGGRGETQYF,TRBJ2-5,few,TRBD2,TRBV7-2
TGTGCCAGCAGCTCGACAAGACTAGACAGAGAGACCCAGTACTTC,CASSSTRLDRETQYF,TRBJ2-5,few,NA,TRBV7-2
TGTGCCAGCAGTGAATTCCGGGGGGCGAAAGAGACCCAGTACTTC,CASSEFRGAKETQYF,TRBJ2-5,few,NA,TRBV25-1
TGCAGTGTCAACCCGACTAGCGGTTACCAAGAGACCCAGTACTTC,CSVNPTSGYQETQYF,TRBJ2-5,few,TRBD2,TRBV20-1
TGTGCCAGCAGCCGTCGGACAGGGGTGGCCCCTAATGAAAAACTGTTTTTT,CASSRRTGVAPNEKLFF,TRBJ1-4,few,TRBD1,TRBV13
TGCGCCAGCAGAGCCTCTGGCGCCCTCACAGATACGCAGTATTTT,CASRASGALTDTQYF,TRBJ2-3,few,NA,TRBV5-1
TGTGCCAGCAGCCTACCGAATGGAGGTGGAAACACTGAAGCTTTCTTT,CASSLPNGGGNTEAFF,TRBJ1-1,NA,NA,TRBV7-9
TGTGCCAGCAGCCAAGACCGAGGGGCCGGTGGTGAAAAACTGTTTTTT,CASSQDRGAGGEKLFF,TRBJ1-4,NA,NA,TRBV3-1
TGCGCCAGCGCACCGGGACAGGGGGCGAATTTTGTGGAGACCCAGTACTTC,CASAPGQGANFVETQYF,TRBJ2-5,NA,TRBD1,TRBV5-1
TGTGCCAGCAGTAACAGGGCTGGGTATGGCTACACCTTC,CASSNRAGYGYTF,TRBJ1-2,NA,NA,TRBV7-2
TGCGCCAGCAGCCAAGAACTGCTAGGGTCTGGGTACGAGCAGTACTTC,CASSQELLGSGYEQYF,TRBJ2-7,NA,NA,TRBV4-1
TGTGCCACCAGTGATCCCACCAAATTGGATGGCTACACCTTC,CATSDPTKLDGYTF,TRBJ1-2,NA,NA,TRBV24-1
TGTGCCAGTAGCTCGCGGACAGGCCTCGCCTACGAGCAGTACTTC,CASSSRTGLAYEQYF,TRBJ2-7,few,TRBD1,TRBV7-8
TGCGCCAGCAGCCTCGCCCCGACTAGTACAGATACGCAGTATTTT,CASSLAPTSTDTQYF,TRBJ2-3,few,NA,TRBV5-1
TGCGCCAGCAGCTTGTCGGGCCGGCTCGCCTCCTATGGCTACACCTTC,CASSLSGRLASYGYTF,TRBJ1-2,NA,NA,TRBV5-1
TGTGCCAGCAGCTTATCCAGGGGGGCGGGTAAAAACGAGCAGTACTTC,CASSLSRGAGKNEQYF,TRBJ2-7,NA,NA,TRBV7-6
TGCAGCGTTGAAGGGGCGGGCACTAGGGGCTACACCTTC,CSVEGAGTRGYTF,TRBJ1-2,NA,NA,TRBV29-1
TGCGCCCCGCTAAAGGCGGGGGCGCTCAGCTCCTGCGAGCAGTACTTC,CAPLKAGALSSCEQYF,TRBJ2-7,NA,NA,TRBV20-1
TGTGCCACCACGACAGGGCCTGGCTTGGAGCAGTACTTC,CATTTGPGLEQYF,TRBJ2-4,NA,TRBD1,TRBV15
TGTGCCAGCCTACCACCCCGGGACGCGAACACCGGGGAGCTGTTTTTT,CASLPPRDANTGELFF,TRBJ2-2,NA,NA,TRBV6-2/TRBV6-3
TGCAGTGCTAGAGATCTTACAGGACAGGGTGGAATCACAGAGACCCAGTACTTC,CSARDLTGQGGITETQYF,TRBJ2-5,NA,TRBD1,TRBV20-1
TGTGCCAGCAGTTTATTCGGACAGGGTTCGTACAATGAGCAGTTCTTC,CASSLFGQGSYNEQFF,TRBJ2-1,NA,TRBD1,TRBV28
TGTGCCAGCTACCGGATGGGGGTTACCTATGGCTACACCTTC,CASYRMGVTYGYTF,TRBJ1-2,NA,NA,TRBV6-5
TGTGCCAGCAGCCTATACGGATCTCAATACACCTTC,CASSLYGSQYTF,TRBJ1-2,few,NA,TRBV3-1
TGCAGTGCTACGGGAGAGACCCAGTACTTC,CSATGETQYF,TRBJ2-5,many,NA,TRBV20-1
TGTGCCAGCAGTCCACAGGGTGGGGGGACCAATCAGCCCCAGCATTTT,CASSPQGGGTNQPQHF,TRBJ1-5,NA,NA,TRBV28
TGCAGTGCGCGACAGACAGGGTTCTCCTACGAGCAGTACTTC,CSARQTGFSYEQYF,TRBJ2-7,NA,TRBD1,TRBV20-1
TGCAGCGTTAACAGGGTCGATGAGCAGTTCTTC,CSVNRVDEQFF,TRBJ2-1,NA,NA,TRBV29-1
TGTGCCAGCAGTTTTACCGGAGGGGCCAGTAAAGAGACCCAGTACTTC,CASSFTGGASKETQYF,TRBJ2-5,NA,NA,TRBV12-3/TRBV12-4
TGTGCCAGCAGCGTAGTGGGACAGCTCGACACAGATACGCAGTATTTT,CASSVVGQLDTDTQYF,TRBJ2-3,NA,TRBD1,TRBV9
TGTGCCAGCAGTTACTCGGATCCAGGGGATGGCTACACCTTC,CASSYSDPGDGYTF,TRBJ1-2,NA,NA,TRBV6-5
TGTACCAGCAGTTTGAGGACAGGGGAAAATCAGCCCCAGCATTTT,CTSSLRTGENQPQHF,TRBJ1-5,NA,TRBD1,TRBV12-3/TRBV12-4
TGTGCCAGCAGCCCAGGGACTAGTCGCCACAATGAGCAGTTCTTC,CASSPGTSRHNEQFF,TRBJ2-1,few,TRBD2,TRBV14
TGTGCCAGCAGTTTAAGGCAGGGCAGTACCTACGAGCAGTACTTC,CASSLRQGSTYEQYF,TRBJ2-7,NA,NA,TRBV27
TGCGCCAGCAGTCAACTAGCGAGCACAGATACGCAGTATTTT,CASSQLASTDTQYF,TRBJ2-3,few,TRBD2,TRBV10-2
TGCAGCGTACAGGGGAATTCCTACGAGCAGTACTTC,CSVQGNSYEQYF,TRBJ2-7,many,TRBD1,TRBV29-1
TGTGCCACCAGTGATCCCCCGGGGACCTCCACAGATACGCAGTATTTT,CATSDPPGTSTDTQYF,TRBJ2-3,NA,NA,TRBV24-1
TGCAGTGCTACCGGACAGGGGGTCTCCTACGAGCAGTACTTC,CSATGQGVSYEQYF,TRBJ2-7,NA,TRBD1,TRBV20-1
TGTGCCAGCAGCCCACCGGGCATCGATGGCTACACCTTC,CASSPPGIDGYTF,TRBJ1-2,NA,NA,TRBV7-2